This T cell receptor (beta chain) was obtained from a study of T cell repertoires in cytomegalovirus infection. TCRdb reprocessed the reads with MiXCR, giving one entry per CDR3 protein. Of about 260,000 distinct CDR3 sequences in the sample, roughly 13% were seen once. With 4 bases removed from V and 3 bases from J, the gap between germline ends came to 22 bases. The germline V gene encodes CDR1 MDHEN and CDR2 SYDVKM. CDR3 length: 18 residues. Findings of the study overall: It was HLA-C-restricted CMV-specific TCR beta clonotypes that dominated the response ex vivo. Accumulated public TCR beta family frequency recognized individuals carrying CMV together with the relevant HLA.

This clonotype was observed a few times. Its antigen remains unidentified. The chain is built from TRBV28 and TRBJ1-5, with D perhaps matching TRBD1 (5 bases). This clonotype was obtained from a human donor in good health (CMV status not recorded). Some clones in this sample may be carry-over from other donors' samples. The sequenced material came from PBMCs. In DNA, the CDR3 is TGTGCCAGCAGTTACCGCCGCATGGGGGGGGTGGACAATCAGCCCCAGCATTTT. Amino acid sequence: CASSYRRMGGVDNQPQHF.